The TCR beta chain described here comes from a study of shared clonotypes between healthy human individuals. Study-wide context: Donors had three CD4 naive, three CD4 memory, two CD8 naive and one CD8 memory plate apiece.

Assay: immunoSEQ multiplex PCR; the TCRdb copy retains only in-frame clones and omits some. Of millions of clones listed, about 95% are singletons. Terminally differentiated effector memory CD45RA+ cells were excluded from the naive CD8 cells, which were CD45RO-negative and positively selected for CCR7. About this clone itself: Its antigen is unknown.

Broader study findings: Four donors had approximately 4.6% of their naive CD4 clonotypes in common. Although depth was large, rarefaction showed that sequencing of the sorted subsets was incomplete. Investigators collected only blood, and repertoires in tissues likely differ.

The germline gives CDR1 MNHEY, CDR2 SMNVEV (reference sequence). V was trimmed by 5 bases and J by 7 bases, leaving 14 bases between them. The CDR3 is 13 amino acids. This receptor was identified in a young man in good health. Material: naive CD8+ T cells sorted from blood. This chain connects TRBV27 to TRBJ1-1, with D possibly matching TRBD1 (6 bases). The CDR3 DNA reads as TGTGCCAGCAGTGGAACAGGGTCGATTGAAGCTTTCTTT. This encodes CASSGTGSIEAFF.